Sequencing of this T cell receptor (beta chain) was carried out in a study of T cells in Graves' hyperthyroidism and ophthalmopathy. General study findings and limits: With a median lead of roughly 6.2 months before onset, the model predicted ophthalmopathy.

As concerns this clonotype: Its antigen is as yet unknown.

With 1 base removed from V and 5 bases from J, the gap between germline ends came to 7 bases. CDR1 is SGHNT, CDR2 YYREEE, per germline (reference sequence). The CDR3 has 12 amino acids. Researchers amplified the TCR beta CDR3 regions from RNA transcripts. The TCR CDR3 first-round RT-PCR relied on the HTBI primer set. TCRdb re-derived calls from the multiplex PCR reads in MiXCR, one entry per CDR3 protein. The repertoire has approximately 510,000 distinct CDR3 sequences, 46% of them found once; the top ten carry around 47%. Exclusion followed for patients with uncontrolled infection, other autoimmune disease, pregnancy or lactation. Diagnoses were made from clinical symptoms, serum measures (thyroxine and TRAb), thyroid ultrasound and orbital computed tomography.

The sequence was collected from an adult woman with Graves' disease, either hyperthyroidism or ophthalmopathy (not recorded which). Sequenced: peripheral blood or thyroid tissue (not recorded which). This chain uses TRBV5-4 with TRBJ2-7; D is unresolved. The CDR3 DNA sequence: TGTGCCAGCAGCTTGCATCGGAACGAGCAGTACTTC. Its protein is CASSLHRNEQYF.